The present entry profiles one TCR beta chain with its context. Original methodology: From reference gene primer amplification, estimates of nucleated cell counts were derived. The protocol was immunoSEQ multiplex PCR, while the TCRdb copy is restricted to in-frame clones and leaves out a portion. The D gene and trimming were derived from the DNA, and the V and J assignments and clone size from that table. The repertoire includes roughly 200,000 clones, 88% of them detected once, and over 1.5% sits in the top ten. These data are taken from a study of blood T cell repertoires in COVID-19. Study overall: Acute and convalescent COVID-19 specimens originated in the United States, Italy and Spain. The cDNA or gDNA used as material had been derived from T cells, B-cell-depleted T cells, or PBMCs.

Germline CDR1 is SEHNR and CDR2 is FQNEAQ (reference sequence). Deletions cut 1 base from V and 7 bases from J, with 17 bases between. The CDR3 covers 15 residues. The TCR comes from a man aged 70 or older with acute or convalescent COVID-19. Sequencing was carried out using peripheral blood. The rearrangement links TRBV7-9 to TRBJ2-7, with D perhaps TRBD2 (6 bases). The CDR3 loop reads CASSLGGGSGEEQYF. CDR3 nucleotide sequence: TGTGCCAGCAGCTTAGGGGGAGGCTCAGGAGAAGAGCAGTACTTC. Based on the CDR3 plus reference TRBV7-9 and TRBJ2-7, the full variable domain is DTGVSQNPRHKITKRGQNVTFRCDPISEHNRLYWYRQTLGQGPEFLTYFQNEAQLEKSRLLSDRFSAERPKGSFSTLEIQRTEQGDSAMYLCASSLGGGSGEEQYFGPGTRLTVT.